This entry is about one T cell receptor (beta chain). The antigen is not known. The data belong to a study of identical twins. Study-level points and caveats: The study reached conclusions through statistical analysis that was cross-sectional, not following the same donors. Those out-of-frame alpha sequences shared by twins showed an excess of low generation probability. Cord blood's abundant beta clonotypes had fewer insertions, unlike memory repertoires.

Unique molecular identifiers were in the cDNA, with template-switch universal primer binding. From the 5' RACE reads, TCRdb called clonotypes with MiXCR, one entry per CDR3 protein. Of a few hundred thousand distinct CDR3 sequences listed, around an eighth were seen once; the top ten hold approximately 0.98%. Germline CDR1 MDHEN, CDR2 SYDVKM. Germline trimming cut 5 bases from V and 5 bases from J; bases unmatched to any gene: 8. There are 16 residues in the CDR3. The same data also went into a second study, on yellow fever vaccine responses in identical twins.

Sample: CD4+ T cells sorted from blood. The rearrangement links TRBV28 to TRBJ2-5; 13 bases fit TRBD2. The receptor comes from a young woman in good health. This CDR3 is CASSPRTSGSPETQYF. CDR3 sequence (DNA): TGTGCCAGCAGTCCAAGGACTAGCGGGAGCCCGGAGACCCAGTACTTC.